Shown below are 29 T cell receptor beta chains from a single sample sequenced in a study of blood T cell repertoires in COVID-19. Profiled with immunoSEQ multiplex PCR; TCRdb holds only in-frame clones, not every one. The repertoire holds around 61,000 clones, with 80% to 90% as singletons. Sequencing used peripheral blood. These receptors were obtained from a man older than 75 with acute or convalescent COVID-19.

The chain joins TRBV19 to TRBJ2-1; 9 bases match TRBD1. This CDR3 spans 14 amino acids. The germline gives CDR1 LNHDA, CDR2 SQIVND (reference sequence). Trimming cost V 6 bases and J 8 bases; bases outside gene matches: 8. The DNA for the CDR3 is TGTGCCAGTAGGGTCACAGGGGGCTCTGATGAGCAGTTCTTC. Translated, it gives CASRVTGGSDEQFF. The full variable domain, rest sourced from reference TRBV19 and TRBJ2-1, is DGGITQSPKYLFRKEGQNVTLSCEQNLNHDAMYWYRQDPGQGLRLIYYSQIVNDFQKGDIAEGYSVSREKKESFPLTVTSAQKNPTAFYLCASRVTGGSDEQFFGPGTRLTVL.

This chain joins TRBV2 and TRBJ2-3; 13 bases are shared with TRBD2. V lost 5 bases, J lost 2 bases, and 4 bases stayed unmatched. The germline gives CDR1 SNHLY, CDR2 FYNNEI. The CDR3 runs to 16 residues. This chain's CDR3 is CASSRGLAGNTDTQYF. Written as DNA, the CDR3 is TGTGCCAGCAGTAGGGGACTAGCGGGGAACACAGATACGCAGTATTTT. Complete variable domain (other parts from reference TRBV2 and TRBJ2-3): EPEVTQTPSHQVTQMGQEVILRCVPISNHLYFYWYRQILGQKVEFLVSFYNNEISEKSEIFDDQFSVERPDGSNFTLKIRSTKLEDSAMYFCASSRGLAGNTDTQYFGPGTRLTVL.

The chain combines TRBV4-3 with TRBJ2-7; 10 bases agree with TRBD2. This CDR3 is 16 amino acids long. In germline, CDR1 is LGHNA, CDR2 YSLEER. V was clipped by 0 bases and J by 5 bases; unmatched bases: 7. CDR3 in amino acids: CASSQERLAGADEQYF. The CDR3 nucleotides are TGCGCCAGCAGCCAAGAGCGGCTAGCGGGAGCCGACGAGCAGTACTTC.

The gene calls are TRBV28 and TRBJ2-5; tentative D call: TRBD1 (5 bases). CDR1 and CDR2 from the germline V gene are MDHEN and SYDVKM. Trimming took off 1 base at V and 3 bases at J, with 9 bases between the two ends. This CDR3 comprises 14 residues. CDR3 in amino acids: CASSLFDSKETQYF. CDR3 coding DNA: TGTGCCAGCAGTTTATTTGACAGTAAAGAGACCCAGTACTTC.

V gene TRBV6-6 combines with J gene TRBJ1-5; TRBD1 agrees at 10 bases. The V gene's germline CDR1 is MNHNY and CDR2 SVGAGI (reference sequence). CDR3 size: 15 residues. The trim removed 5 bases at V and 7 bases at J, leaving 8 bases unmatched. CDR3 region: CASSPGQGNEQPQHF. The CDR3 DNA sequence: TGTGCCAGCAGTCCGGGACAGGGGAACGAGCAGCCCCAGCATTTT.

The table lists this clone with a few counts. The chain employs TRBV7-8 and TRBJ1-5; a weak D match, TRBD1 (5 bases). Germline lookup yields CDR1 SGHVS and CDR2 FQNEAQ. Trimming took 5 bases from V and 3 from J, leaving 11 bases between them. The CDR3 contains 14 residues. The CDR3 DNA reads TGTGCCAGCAGCGACAGACGGACCAATCAGCCCCAGCATTTT. Protein sequence: CASSDRRTNQPQHF.

V gene TRBV19 combines with J gene TRBJ2-2, with D maybe TRBD1 (5 bases). This CDR3 region has 13 residues. The V end lost 2 bases, the J end lost 5 bases, and 6 bases lay between the germline ends. Germline CDR1 is LNHDA and CDR2 is SQIVND (reference sequence). CDR3 sequence: CASSIRGTGELFF. CDR3 bases: TGTGCCAGTAGTATAAGGGGAACCGGGGAGCTGTTTTTT.

The rearrangement joins TRBV7-3 to TRBJ2-3; D unclear. Germline V lookup: CDR1 SGHTA, CDR2 FQGTGA. CDR3 size: 14 residues. V lost 5 bases to trimming and J lost 0 bases, with 9 bases between them. As DNA, the CDR3 is TGTGCCAGCAGCCAGACACCCAGCACAGATACGCAGTATTTT. Translating gives CASSQTPSTDTQYF. The full variable domain, completed using reference TRBV7-3 and TRBJ2-3, is GAGVSQTPSNKVTEKGKYVELRCDPISGHTALYWYRQSLGQGPEFLIYFQGTGAADDSGLPNDRFFAVRPEGSVSTLKIQRTERGDSAVYLCASSQTPSTDTQYFGPGTRLTVL.

In its sample, this clone was seen once. The chain recombines TRBV27 with TRBJ2-1; 8 bases are a match to TRBD2. Germline V gives CDR1 MNHEY, CDR2 SMNVEV (reference sequence). Germline trimming cut 6 bases from V and 6 bases from J; bases unmatched to any gene: 7. CDR3 length: 14 amino acids. CDR3 coding DNA: TGTGCCAGCAGACGCGGGGGGTCTGGCAATGAGCAGTTCTTC. Translating it yields CASRRGGSGNEQFF.

This clone was observed a few times. The gene calls are TRBV15 and TRBJ2-1; D is perhaps TRBD1 (6 bases). Germline CDR1 reads LNHNV; CDR2 reads YYDKDF (reference sequence). V lost 1 base and J 0 bases, leaving 13 bases between the germline ends. There are 17 residues in the CDR3. CDR3 region: CATSRAYRASSYNEQFF. The CDR3, as DNA: TGTGCCACCAGCAGAGCGTACAGGGCGAGCTCCTACAATGAGCAGTTCTTC.

This chain joins TRBV21-1 and TRBJ1-1; the table's D call of TRBD1 was not tested on the DNA. TRBV21-1 is noted as a pseudogene. CDR3 size: 15 residues. The DNA of the CDR3 is TGTGCCAGCAGCAAAGTCGGCAGGGAAAAGGATGAAGCTTTCTTT. The encoded protein is CASSKVGREKDEAFF.

The chain links TRBV5-4 to TRBJ1-4; possibly TRBD1 for D (6 bases). The CDR3 runs 17 residues. Per germline, CDR1 SGHNT and CDR2 YYREEE (reference sequence). V was cut by 3 bases and J by 4 bases, with 19 bases left in between. Here the CDR3 reads CASSSWEGGSRNEKLFF. For the CDR3, the DNA is TGTGCCAGCAGCTCTTGGGAGGGGGGGTCTCGTAATGAAAAACTGTTTTTT.

V is TRBV6-5 and J is TRBJ2-5; 8 nucleotides align to TRBD2. CDR3 length equals 12 residues. Looked up from germline, CDR1 is MNHEY and CDR2 is SVGAGI. Trimming cost V 6 bases and J 7 bases; bases outside gene matches: 4. The CDR3 is CASSREGGTQYF. The CDR3 DNA reads TGTGCCAGCAGCCGGGAGGGGGGGACCCAGTACTTC.

This clone was seen once. The V and J genes are TRBV12-3 or TRBV12-4 and TRBJ1-5; possible D gene TRBD1, 6 bases. V gave up 3 bases and J gave up 5 bases, with 8 bases separating them. The CDR3 contains 13 residues. CDR3 in amino acids: CASSFKGDQPQHF. DNA of the CDR3: TGTGCCAGCAGTTTTAAGGGGGATCAGCCCCAGCATTTT.

The chain employs TRBV6-6 and TRBJ2-2; 12 nucleotides match TRBD1. CDR1 is MNHNY and CDR2 is SVGAGI in the germline V gene (reference sequence). Trimming removed 5 bases from V and 6 bases from J; junction bases left unmatched: 7. CDR3 length: 16 residues. This CDR3 is CASSPRDRGLSGELFF. The CDR3, as DNA: TGTGCCAGCAGTCCCCGGGACAGGGGGCTTTCCGGGGAGCTGTTTTTT.

J is TRBJ1-1 and V is TRBV12-2; the listed D gene, TRBD1, was not tested against the DNA. TRBV12-2 is designated a pseudogene. This CDR3 comprises 18 residues. The CDR3 loop reads CASRLALGFTGKNTEAFF. The CDR3 coding sequence is TGTGCAAGTCGCTTAGCGCTGGGGTTTACAGGGAAGAACACTGAAGCTTTCTTT.

The chain uses TRBV24-1 and TRBJ1-5, with D tentatively TRBD1 (5 bases). V dropped 4 bases and J dropped 4 bases, with 13 bases sitting between them. The CDR3 consists of 15 residues. Germline V gives CDR1 KGHDR, CDR2 SFDVKD. This CDR3 reads CATSDQGSSNQPQHF. The CDR3 coding sequence is TGTGCCACCAGTGACCAGGGATCTAGTAATCAGCCCCAGCATTTT.

The rearrangement links TRBV20-1 to TRBJ1-5, with D maybe TRBD1 (6 bases). Trimming cost V 3 bases and J 4 bases, with 13 bases left between them. The CDR3 is 14 amino acids. Germline values: CDR1 DFQATT, CDR2 SNEGSKA (reference sequence). The CDR3, as DNA: TGCAGTGCTAGTGGGAACAGGGTGAATCAGCCCCAGCATTTT. Encoded protein: CSASGNRVNQPQHF.

In its sample, this clone was seen once. The rearrangement links TRBV10-1 to TRBJ2-2, with TRBD2 matching 8 bases. CDR3 size: 17 residues. The germline V gene has CDR1 WNHNN and CDR2 SYGVQD (reference sequence). V shed 8 bases and J 1 base; nucleotides not matched to a gene: 12. Here the CDR3 reads CASWGYELAVNTGELFF. For the CDR3, the DNA is TGCGCCAGCTGGGGGTATGAACTAGCGGTGAACACCGGGGAGCTGTTTTTT.

This clone has only a few counts. The chain combines TRBV7-3 with TRBJ2-6; D might be TRBD1 (6 bases). This CDR3 contains 16 residues. Trimming took 5 bases from V and 4 from J, leaving 15 bases between them. The germline CDR1 and CDR2 sequences are SGHTA and FQGTGA. The CDR3 nucleotides read TGTGCCAGCAGCGAACAAAGGGGGACCGGGGCCAACGTCCTGACTTTC. As protein: CASSEQRGTGANVLTF.

The J gene is TRBJ2-6, the V gene TRBV9; tentatively, D is TRBD2 (5 bases). The germline CDR1 and CDR2 sequences are SGDLS and YYNGEE. Trimming removed 4 bases at V and 0 bases at J, with 17 bases between. CDR3 length equals 18 residues. In nucleotides, the CDR3 is TGTGCCAGCAGCACCCGGGGAGCGGAGACCTCTGGGGCCAACGTCCTGACTTTC. This gives the protein CASSTRGAETSGANVLTF.

CDR3 DNA sequence: TGTGCCACCAGTGATTCAGGGTCTGGAAACACCATATATTTT. It codes for CATSDSGSGNTIYF. The rearrangement joins TRBV24-1 to TRBJ1-3; possibly TRBD1 for D (5 bases). The CDR3 has 14 residues. Deletions cut 2 bases from V and 1 base from J, with 5 bases between. Germline V gives CDR1 KGHDR, CDR2 SFDVKD.

The genes are TRBV7-9 and TRBJ1-1, with D possibly matching TRBD1 (5 bases). V lost 1 base and J lost 1, with 16 bases in between. The germline gives CDR1 SEHNR, CDR2 FQNEAQ (reference sequence). CDR3 length: 17 residues. CDR3 amino acids: CASSLGFGEGQNTEAFF. The CDR3 coding sequence is TGTGCCAGCAGCTTAGGGTTTGGGGAAGGACAGAACACTGAAGCTTTCTTT.

V usage is TRBV6-5 and J usage is TRBJ1-1; D unclear. V shed 5 bases and J shed 6 bases, with 13 bases lying between them. Germline loops: CDR1 MNHEY, CDR2 SVGAGI. CDR3 size: 13 residues. In DNA, the CDR3 is TGTGCCAGCAGTCCCGGCGGTCTGGCTGAAGCTTTCTTT. It specifies CASSPGGLAEAFF.

This clone was observed a single time. The chain joins TRBV11-2 to TRBJ2-1, with a tentative D call TRBD2 (6 bases). The germline CDR1 and CDR2 sequences are SGHAT and FQNNGV. This CDR3 is 14 amino acids long. Trimming removed 1 base from V and 8 bases from J, with 12 bases in between. CDR3 sequence (DNA): TGTGCCAGCAGCTTAGTGGGCGGGACGGATGAGCAGTTCTTC. Translation gives CASSLVGGTDEQFF.

The chain combines TRBV29-1 with TRBJ2-1; the match to TRBD1 covers 9 bases. Trimming removed 8 bases from V and 3 bases from J; junction bases left unmatched: 8. Germline V lookup: CDR1 SQVTM, CDR2 ANQGSEA. This CDR3 has 14 amino acids. In DNA form, the CDR3 reads TGCAGCCTCTCCGGGACAGGGAACTACAATGAGCAGTTCTTC. Its translation: CSLSGTGNYNEQFF.

The J gene is TRBJ2-3, the V gene TRBV11-2; 14 positions agree with TRBD2. After removal of 6 bases from V and 4 bases from J, the junction contained 12 bases not matched to a gene. The CDR3 runs to 18 residues. CDR1 and CDR2 (germline): SGHAT, FQNNGV. CDR3 bases: TGTGCCAGCAGTTTTCGGACTAGCGGGAGGATAGGGGCAGATACGCAGTATTTT. Encoded protein: CASSFRTSGRIGADTQYF. The full variable domain, with the rest looked up from reference TRBV11-2 and TRBJ2-3, is EAGVAQSPRYKIIEKRQSVAFWCNPISGHATLYWYQQILGQGPKLLIQFQNNGVVDDSQLPKDRFSAERLKGVDSTLKIQPAKLEDSAVYLCASSFRTSGRIGADTQYFGPGTRLTVL.

V is TRBV7-8 and J is TRBJ1-5, with 8 bases lining up with TRBD1. The CDR3 totals 16 residues. CDR1 and CDR2 from the germline V gene are SGHVS and FQNEAQ. Unmatched junction bases numbered 7, after V lost 2 bases and J lost 4 bases. This chain's CDR3 is CASSLSDRGRNQPQHF. For the CDR3, the DNA is TGTGCCAGCAGCTTATCCGACAGGGGAAGGAATCAGCCCCAGCATTTT.

V gene TRBV7-9 combines with J gene TRBJ2-3; 14 positions match TRBD2. Germline V lookup: CDR1 SEHNR, CDR2 FQNEAQ (reference sequence). The CDR3 spans 16 residues. The V gene end was trimmed by 1 base and the J gene end by 6 bases; junction bases not matched to a gene: 3. Here the CDR3 DNA reads TGTGCCAGCAGCTTAGGGGGACTAGCGGGGGTTGATACGCAGTATTTT. It yields the protein CASSLGGLAGVDTQYF.